This T cell receptor (beta chain) was retrieved from a study of blood T cell repertoires in COVID-19. On the study more broadly: Collection of acute and convalescent COVID-19 samples took place in the United States, Italy and Spain. PBMCs, B-cell-depleted T cells, or T cells were the source of the cDNA or gDNA that made up the material.

Study processing details: Reference gene primer amplification gave estimated nucleated cell counts. The method was immunoSEQ multiplex PCR; TCRdb's version includes in-frame clones alone and lacks a portion of them. That table furnishes V, J and clone size, whereas the DNA furnished D and trimming. The profile shows roughly 100,000 clones, 75% to 90% of them singletons. Germline V gene data show CDR1 as SGHAT and CDR2 as FQNNGV. The CDR3 consists of 17 residues. V lost 0 bases to trimming and J lost 6 bases, with 15 bases between them. The sequencing input was peripheral blood. V gene TRBV11-2 combines with J gene TRBJ1-6; TRBD1 is a possible D gene (6 bases). This receptor was identified in a human donor in a cohort sampled during active COVID-19. DNA for the CDR3: TGTGCCAGCAGCTTAGATCAGGGACAAGGCCGTAATTCACCCCTCCACTTT. Translation: CASSLDQGQGRNSPLHF.